The table lists the clone carrying this TCR beta chain with a count of one. The target antigen is unknown. These data come from a study of blood T cell dynamics during melanoma immunotherapy. Study results and limitations: The study could not tell melanoma-specific clones from general immune activation.

The germline V gene has CDR1 MNHNS and CDR2 SASEGT. The CDR3 is 17 residues long. V was clipped by 4 bases and J by 2 bases, with 19 bases between them. Described time point: pre-treatment baseline. Apart from two fast progressors, RECIST 1.1 response was judged 12 weeks post-infusion. Prior systemic cancer therapy, immunosuppressant use and other active malignancies excluded patients. Clones were read by immunoSEQ multiplex PCR, and TCRdb kept only the in-frame ones, dropping some. The data show over 13,000 clones, with over 75% seen just once and roughly 5.1% held by the top ten. The chain has TRBV6-1 and TRBJ2-3; D call uncertain. The input for sequencing was blood, taken from a patient treated with checkpoint blockade. This receptor was obtained from a human donor with melanoma. CDR3 in DNA: TGTGCCAGCAGTGGAAATGGTCGGACCCTCTACACAGATACGCAGTATTTT. Its protein product is CASSGNGRTLYTDTQYF.